A selection of T cell receptor beta chains follows, all from one sample in a study of siplizumab effects on memory and regulatory T cells. Sequencing was performed with immunoSEQ multiplex PCR; in TCRdb, only in-frame clones are kept and a portion is missing. The sample yields some 63,000 clones, roughly 97% seen once. Sequencing used naive CD8+ T cells sorted from blood. All receptors derive from a human donor in good health. The CDR3 runs from the conserved cysteine through the conserved F or W. Fields, in order: D gene, J gene, clone size, V gene, CDR3 protein, CDR3 DNA. The D gene is left open where the match is weak. The size of a clone is reported for some rows only, either as once, few or many, or as a class for expanded clones.

. TRBJ2-1 . TRBV9 CASSVEGHNEQFF TGTGCCAGCAGCGTAGAGGGGCACAATGAGCAGTTCTTC
TRBD2 TRBJ2-1 . TRBV5-6 CASSASGAGYNEQFF TGTGCCAGCAGCGCTAGCGGGGCGGGCTACAATGAGCAGTTCTTC
. TRBJ1-5 . TRBV4-2 CASSQALGELQERQPQHF TGTGCCAGCAGCCAAGCTTTGGGAGAACTCCAGGAAAGACAGCCCCAGCATTTT
. TRBJ2-7 . TRBV11-2 CASSLAYEQYF TGTGCCAGCAGCTTAGCGTACGAGCAGTACTTC
TRBD2 TRBJ2-2 . TRBV4-1 CASSSLGAGGTGELFF TGCGCCAGCAGCTCCTTGGGAGCGGGGGGTACCGGGGAGCTGTTTTTT
TRBD1 TRBJ1-4 . TRBV4-3 CASSQAAGTGSEKLFF TGCGCCAGCAGCCAAGCCGCCGGGACAGGGAGTGAAAAACTGTTTTTT
. TRBJ1-1 . TRBV4-1 CASSQEDQGNTEAFF TGCGCCAGCAGCCAAGAGGACCAGGGAAACACTGAAGCTTTCTTT
TRBD1 TRBJ2-3 . TRBV7-3 CASSQGQLSTDTQYF TGTGCCAGCAGCCAGGGACAGCTAAGCACAGATACGCAGTATTTT
TRBD1 TRBJ2-7 . TRBV6-4 CASSEWTGYEQYF TGTGCCAGCAGTGAATGGACAGGCTACGAGCAGTACTTC
. TRBJ1-1 . TRBV9 CASSENMNTEAFF TGTGCCAGCAGTGAAAATATGAACACTGAAGCTTTCTTT
TRBD1 TRBJ2-7 . TRBV9 CASSQGTGYEQYF TGTGCCAGCAGCCAAGGGACAGGGTATGAGCAGTACTTC
. TRBJ2-5 . TRBV4-3 CASSPSSGLSETQYF TGCGCCAGCAGCCCCAGCAGCGGGCTTTCGGAGACCCAGTACTTC
. TRBJ1-4 . TRBV19 CASRSEVGEKLFF TGTGCCAGTAGATCCGAGGTCGGTGAAAAACTGTTTTTT
. TRBJ2-7 . TRBV10-2 CASSLGSSYEQYF TGCGCCAGCTCCCTTGGATCATCCTACGAGCAGTACTTC
. TRBJ2-5 . TRBV9 CASSVDWGYQETQYF TGTGCCAGCAGCGTAGATTGGGGGTACCAAGAGACCCAGTACTTC
. TRBJ1-5 . TRBV19 CATFTPGPGNQPQHF TGTGCCACATTCACCCCGGGGCCGGGCAATCAGCCCCAGCATTTT
. TRBJ2-7 . TRBV7-2 CASSSLEDEQYF TGTGCCAGCAGCTCACTGGAGGACGAGCAGTACTTC
. TRBJ1-3 . TRBV10-3 CAISDPPGNTIYF TGTGCCATCAGTGACCCTCCTGGAAACACCATATATTTT
. TRBJ2-1 . TRBV19 CASSMGLPSYNEQFF TGTGCCAGTAGTATGGGTCTGCCTTCCTACAATGAGCAGTTCTTC
. TRBJ2-7 once TRBV29-1 CSVEGGAGYEQYF TGCAGCGTTGAGGGGGGGGCTGGGTACGAGCAGTACTTC
TRBD1 TRBJ2-7 once TRBV7-9 CASSTQGAISYEQYF TGTGCCAGCAGCACACAGGGGGCCATCTCCTACGAGCAGTACTTC
. TRBJ1-2 . TRBV30 CAWSLQSYGYTF TGTGCCTGGAGTCTACAGAGTTATGGCTACACCTTC
. TRBJ2-2 . TRBV4-1 CASSRAIGAGELFF TGCGCCAGCAGCCGCGCGATAGGGGCCGGGGAGCTGTTTTTT
TRBD2 TRBJ2-3 . TRBV16 CASSQSILAGALLTDTQYF TGTGCCAGCAGCCAATCGATACTAGCGGGGGCTCTACTCACAGATACGCAGTATTTT
TRBD1 TRBJ1-1 . TRBV7-9 CASSPTGMNTEAFF TGTGCCAGCAGCCCGACAGGGATGAACACTGAAGCTTTCTTT
. TRBJ2-7 . TRBV5-1 CASSLAENYEQYF TGCGCCAGCAGCTTGGCCGAAAACTACGAGCAGTACTTC
. TRBJ2-1 . TRBV7-6 CASSLNGVYNEQFF TGTGCCAGCAGCTTAAACGGGGTCTACAATGAGCAGTTCTTC
. TRBJ2-1 . TRBV11-2 CASSQTEGVYNEQFF TGTGCCAGCAGCCAAACCGAGGGAGTGTACAATGAGCAGTTCTTC
. TRBJ2-5 . TRBV14 CASSPWSALQETQYF TGTGCCAGCAGCCCTTGGTCGGCCCTCCAAGAGACCCAGTACTTC
. TRBJ2-5 . TRBV5-6 CASSYEDGDETQYF TGTGCCAGCAGCTACGAGGACGGGGACGAGACCCAGTACTTC
. TRBJ1-4 . TRBV7-7 CASSLGRATNEKLFF TGTGCCAGCAGCTTAGGACGGGCAACTAATGAAAAACTGTTTTTT
TRBD1 TRBJ1-1 . TRBV19 CASLDRRAAEAFF TGTGCCAGTCTGGACAGGAGGGCTGCTGAAGCTTTCTTT
TRBD2 TRBJ2-3 . TRBV5-4 CASSILAGVDWDTQYF TGTGCCAGCAGCATACTAGCGGGGGTTGATTGGGATACGCAGTATTTT